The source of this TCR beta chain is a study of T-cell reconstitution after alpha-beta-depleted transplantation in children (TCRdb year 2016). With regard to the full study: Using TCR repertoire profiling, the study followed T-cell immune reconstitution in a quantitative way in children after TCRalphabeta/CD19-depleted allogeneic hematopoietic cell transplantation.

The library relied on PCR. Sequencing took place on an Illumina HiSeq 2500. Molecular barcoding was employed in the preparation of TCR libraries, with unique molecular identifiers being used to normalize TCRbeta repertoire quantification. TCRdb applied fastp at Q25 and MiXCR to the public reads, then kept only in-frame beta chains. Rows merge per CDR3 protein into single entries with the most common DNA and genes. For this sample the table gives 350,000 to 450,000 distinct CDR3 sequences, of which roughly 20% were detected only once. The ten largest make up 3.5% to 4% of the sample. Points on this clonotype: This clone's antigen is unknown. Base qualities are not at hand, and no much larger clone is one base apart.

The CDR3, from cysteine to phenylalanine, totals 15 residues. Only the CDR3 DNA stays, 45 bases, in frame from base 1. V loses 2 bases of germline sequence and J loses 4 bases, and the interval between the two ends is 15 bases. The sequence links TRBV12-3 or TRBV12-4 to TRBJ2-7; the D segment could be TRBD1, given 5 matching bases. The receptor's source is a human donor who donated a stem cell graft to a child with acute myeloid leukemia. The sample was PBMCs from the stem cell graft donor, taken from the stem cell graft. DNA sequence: TGTGCCAGCAGTTTACCGGCAGGGCCCTCTTACGAGCAGTACTTC. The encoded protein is CASSLPAGPSYEQYF.